These T cell receptor beta chains were read from a single sample in a study of T cell repertoires in cytomegalovirus infection. What these receptors recognize is not known. TCRdb redid the calling of the reads with MiXCR, one entry per CDR3 protein. The sample holds about 110,000 distinct CDR3 sequences, around 31% seen once. The source material was CD8+ T cells from cultured PBMCs, sampled from culture after CMV antigen stimulation. The receptors originated from a human donor in good health (CMV status not recorded). Some clones in this sample may be carry-over from other donors' samples. Each CDR3 is given with its conserved first and last residue. D genes are given only for firm matches. Clone size is shown for a subset of rows, as once, few, many or a class of expanded clone.

clone_size | d_call | j_call | v_call | cdr3_aa | cdr3_nt
few | . | TRBJ2-7 | TRBV7-9 | CASSPEDTYEQYF | TGTGCCAGCAGCCCGGAGGACACGTACGAGCAGTACTTC
. | . | TRBJ2-7 | TRBV7-3 | CASSLRAGAPYEQYF | TGTGCCAGCAGCCTGCGGGCGGGGGCCCCCTACGAGCAGTACTTC
. | . | TRBJ2-7 | TRBV7-6 | CASSSENYEQYF | TGTGCCAGCAGCTCCGAGAACTACGAGCAGTACTTC
few | . | TRBJ2-3 | TRBV27 | CASSSRDSSTDTQYF | TGTGCCAGCAGTTCGCGTGACAGCAGCACAGATACGCAGTATTTT
. | TRBD2 | TRBJ2-5 | TRBV11-2 | CASSLDFGGEQETQYF | TGTGCCAGCAGCTTAGATTTCGGGGGGGAACAAGAGACCCAGTACTTC
. | TRBD2 | TRBJ2-3 | TRBV2 | CASREIPPEAGEDTQYF | TGTGCCAGCAGAGAAATACCTCCGGAAGCGGGGGAAGATACGCAGTATTTT
. | . | TRBJ2-1 | TRBV6-1 | CASSPGPRNEQFF | TGTGCCAGCAGTCCGGGACCGAGGAATGAGCAGTTCTTC
few | . | TRBJ2-7 | TRBV7-6 | CASSLVLRDYEQYF | TGTGCCAGCAGCTTAGTCCTCAGAGACTACGAGCAGTACTTC
. | . | TRBJ1-1 | TRBV7-9 | CASSPRTENTEAFF | TGTGCCAGCAGCCCCCGGACAGAGAACACTGAAGCTTTCTTT
. | . | TRBJ1-2 | TRBV2 | CASSEPGPPTNYGYTF | TGTGCCAGCAGTGAACCGGGGCCCCCTACTAACTATGGCTACACCTTC
few | . | TRBJ2-3 | TRBV12-3/TRBV12-4 | CASNLTPADTQYF | TGTGCCAGCAATTTAACCCCAGCAGATACGCAGTATTTT
few | . | TRBJ1-1 | TRBV4-1 | CASSPRGVTNTEAFF | TGCGCCAGCAGCCCCCGCGGGGTTACGAACACTGAAGCTTTCTTT
few | TRBD2 | TRBJ2-7 | TRBV6-1 | CASSTPRREVEVVPYEQYF | TGTGCCAGCAGTACCCCTCGGCGGGAGGTGGAAGTGGTTCCCTACGAGCAGTACTTC
. | TRBD1 | TRBJ2-5 | TRBV18 | CASSPGSGQGVETQYF | TGTGCCAGCTCGCCCGGCTCGGGACAGGGTGTCGAGACCCAGTACTTC
. | . | TRBJ2-5 | TRBV5-4 | CASSSSGGTVPLLFGVETQYF | TGTGCCAGCAGCTCCTCGGGGGGGACAGTGCCTCTCTTATTCGGGGTGGAGACCCAGTACTTC
. | TRBD1 | TRBJ1-2 | TRBV29-1 | CSVATGTANYGYTF | TGCAGCGTCGCTACCGGGACAGCGAACTATGGCTACACCTTC
many | . | TRBJ2-2 | TRBV7-6 | CASSLVGATNTGELFF | TGTGCCAGCAGCTTAGTGGGTGCTACGAACACCGGGGAGCTGTTTTTT
few | . | TRBJ2-2 | TRBV20-1 | CSARDNPGSGELFF | TGCAGTGCTAGAGATAATCCAGGGAGCGGGGAGCTGTTTTTT
. | TRBD1 | TRBJ2-7 | TRBV7-9 | CASRSGTEIYEQYF | TGTGCCAGCAGGTCCGGGACAGAAATCTACGAGCAGTACTTC
. | TRBD1 | TRBJ2-7 | TRBV12-3/TRBV12-4 | CASSLGTGYAEQYF | TGTGCCAGCAGTTTGGGGACAGGGTATGCCGAGCAGTACTTC
. | . | TRBJ1-1 | TRBV28 | CASSSSDPQAFF | TGTGCCAGCAGTTCCTCCGACCCCCAAGCTTTCTTT
many | . | TRBJ2-7 | TRBV7-6 | CASSPRDTHPSRYEQYF | TGTGCCAGCAGCCCCCGGGACACCCACCCATCGCGATACGAGCAGTACTTC
. | . | TRBJ2-2 | TRBV6-1 | CASLGLRQNTGELFF | TGTGCCAGCTTAGGACTAAGACAGAACACCGGGGAGCTGTTTTTT
few | . | TRBJ1-2 | TRBV7-9 | CASRPPTGLNYGYTF | TGTGCCAGCAGGCCACCTACAGGGTTGAACTATGGCTACACCTTC
many | . | TRBJ2-1 | TRBV7-8 | CASSSQGPNEQFF | TGTGCCAGCAGCTCCCAGGGGCCCAATGAGCAGTTCTTC
. | . | TRBJ1-4 | TRBV7-4 | CASSLASSEKLFF | TGTGCCAGCAGCTTAGCCTCGAGCGAAAAACTGTTTTTT
. | . | TRBJ2-7 | TRBV2 | CASSESTLAGSYEQYF | TGTGCCAGCAGTGAAAGTACACTAGCTGGTTCCTACGAGCAGTACTTC
. | . | TRBJ1-1 | TRBV19 | CASIADSRGTEAFF | TGTGCCAGTATCGCGGACTCGAGGGGGACTGAAGCTTTCTTT
many | . | TRBJ2-2 | TRBV7-9 | CASNRLNSPGELFF | TGTGCCAGCAATAGACTTAACAGTCCGGGGGAGCTGTTTTTT
many | TRBD2 | TRBJ2-1 | TRBV7-2 | CASSLLSGDNEQFF | TGTGCCAGCAGCCTACTTAGCGGGGACAATGAGCAGTTCTTC
. | . | TRBJ1-2 | TRBV7-9 | CASSPNRDGYTF | TGTGCCAGCAGTCCCAACAGGGATGGCTACACCTTC
few | . | TRBJ1-2 | TRBV7-6 | CASSLGGQTNYGYTF | TGTGCCAGCAGCTTAGGTGGACAGACTAACTATGGCTACACCTTC
. | . | TRBJ1-2 | TRBV6-6 | CASSYGRGGYTF | TGTGCCAGCAGTTACGGAAGGGGTGGCTACACCTTC
many | TRBD1 | TRBJ2-7 | TRBV28 | CASRQGYEQYF | TGTGCCAGCCGACAGGGCTACGAGCAGTACTTC
. | . | TRBJ1-1 | TRBV5-4 | CASSASGTEAFF | TGTGCCAGCAGCGCGTCTGGCACTGAAGCTTTCTTT
. | . | TRBJ1-5 | TRBV12-3/TRBV12-4 | CASSLEQGNQPQHF | TGTGCCAGCAGTCTCGAACAGGGAAATCAGCCCCAGCATTTT
medium-sized | . | TRBJ1-2 | TRBV12-3/TRBV12-4 | CASTPDDILNYGYTF | TGTGCCAGCACCCCCGACGACATCCTTAACTATGGCTACACCTTC
many | TRBD2 | TRBJ2-3 | TRBV7-2 | CASAQGSGGATDTQYF | TGTGCCAGCGCCCAGGGTAGCGGGGGCGCCACAGATACGCAGTATTTT
few | . | TRBJ1-6 | TRBV14 | CASSQNSYNSPLHF | TGTGCCAGCAGCCAAAACAGCTATAATTCACCCCTCCACTTT
few | . | TRBJ1-1 | TRBV7-6 | CASSFSNRSGHTEAFF | TGTGCCAGCAGCTTCTCAAATCGATCGGGGCATACTGAAGCTTTCTTT
. | TRBD1 | TRBJ2-5 | TRBV4-1 | CASSPRDRDQETQYF | TGCGCCAGCAGCCCTCGGGACAGGGATCAAGAGACCCAGTACTTC
few | TRBD1 | TRBJ2-2 | TRBV7-9 | CASSSTGAANTGELFF | TGTGCCAGCAGCTCGACAGGGGCAGCGAACACCGGGGAGCTGTTTTTT
. | TRBD1 | TRBJ1-2 | TRBV7-9 | CASSTGQTYGYTF | TGTGCCAGCAGCACGGGACAGACTTATGGCTACACCTTC
. | TRBD1 | TRBJ1-2 | TRBV6-6 | CASSYGTGKYGYTF | TGTGCCAGCAGTTACGGGACAGGGAAATATGGCTACACCTTC
. | . | TRBJ2-1 | TRBV2 | CASSDTYNEQFF | TGTGCCAGCAGTGATACTTACAATGAGCAGTTCTTC
. | . | TRBJ1-2 | TRBV11-2 | CASSLAGNPYGYTF | TGTGCCAGCAGCTTAGCGGGGAACCCCTATGGCTACACCTTC
few | . | TRBJ1-1 | TRBV19 | CASTLSYPPSTEAFF | TGTGCCAGTACTTTATCATATCCTCCTTCAACTGAAGCTTTCTTT
. | . | TRBJ2-3 | TRBV20-1 | CSARDLGLALSTDTQYF | TGCAGTGCTAGAGATCTTGGGCTAGCCCTTAGCACAGATACGCAGTATTTT
. | TRBD1 | TRBJ2-3 | TRBV2 | CATMTGLHSF | TGTGCCACTATGACAGGGCTGCACTCTTTT
. | . | TRBJ2-1 | TRBV5-1 | CASSRDPRVNEQFF | TGCGCCAGCAGCAGGGACCCTAGGGTTAATGAGCAGTTCTTC
once | . | TRBJ1-2 | TRBV7-3 | CASSPYGGSNYGYTF | TGTGCCAGCAGCCCTTACGGGGGAAGTAACTATGGCTACACCTTC
few | TRBD1 | TRBJ1-2 | TRBV10-3 | CAISGGQALSYGYTF | TGTGCCATCAGTGGGGGACAGGCCCTCTCCTATGGCTACACCTTC
few | . | TRBJ2-7 | TRBV19 | CASSSAGEYEQYF | TGTGCCAGTAGTTCCGCGGGCGAGTACGAGCAGTACTTC
. | TRBD2 | TRBJ2-7 | TRBV4-2 | CASSLGLAGYSYEQYF | TGTGCCAGCAGCTTGGGACTAGCGGGGTACTCCTACGAGCAGTACTTC
few | . | TRBJ2-3 | TRBV19 | CASNNGGTDTQYF | TGTGCCAGTAATAATGGGGGCACAGATACGCAGTATTTT
. | . | TRBJ2-5 | TRBV6-5 | CASTTAGSQETQYF | TGTGCCAGCACCACGGCAGGGAGTCAAGAGACCCAGTACTTC